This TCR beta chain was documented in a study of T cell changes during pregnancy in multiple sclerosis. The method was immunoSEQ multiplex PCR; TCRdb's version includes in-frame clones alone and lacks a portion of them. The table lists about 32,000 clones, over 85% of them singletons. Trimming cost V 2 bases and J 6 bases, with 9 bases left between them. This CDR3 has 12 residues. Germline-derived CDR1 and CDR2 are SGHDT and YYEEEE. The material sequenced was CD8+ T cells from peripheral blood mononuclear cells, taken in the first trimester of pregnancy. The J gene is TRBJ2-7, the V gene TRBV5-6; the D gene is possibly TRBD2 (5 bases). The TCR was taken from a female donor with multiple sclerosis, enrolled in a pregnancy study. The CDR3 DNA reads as TGTGCCAGCAGCTTCGCGGGTAGCGAGCAGTACTTC. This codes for CASSFAGSEQYF. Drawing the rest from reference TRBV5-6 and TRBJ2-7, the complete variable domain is DAGVTQSPTHLIKTRGQQVTLRCSPKSGHDTVSWYQQALGQGPQFIFQYYEEEERQRGNFPDRFSGHQFPNYSSELNVNALLLGDSALYLCASSFAGSEQYFGPGTRLTVT.